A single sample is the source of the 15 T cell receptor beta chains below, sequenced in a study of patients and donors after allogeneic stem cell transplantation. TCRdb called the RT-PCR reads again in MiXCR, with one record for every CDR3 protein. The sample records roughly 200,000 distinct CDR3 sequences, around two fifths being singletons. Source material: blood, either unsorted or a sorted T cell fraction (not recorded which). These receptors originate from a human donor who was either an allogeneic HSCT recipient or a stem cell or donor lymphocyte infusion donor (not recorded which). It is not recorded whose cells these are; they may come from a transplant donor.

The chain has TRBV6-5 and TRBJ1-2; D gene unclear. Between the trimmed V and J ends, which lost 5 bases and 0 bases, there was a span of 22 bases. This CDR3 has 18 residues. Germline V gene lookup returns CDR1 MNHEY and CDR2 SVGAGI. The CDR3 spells CASSLFLDQPGANYGYTF. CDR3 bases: TGTGCCAGCAGTCTATTCCTGGACCAGCCCGGAGCTAACTATGGCTACACCTTC.

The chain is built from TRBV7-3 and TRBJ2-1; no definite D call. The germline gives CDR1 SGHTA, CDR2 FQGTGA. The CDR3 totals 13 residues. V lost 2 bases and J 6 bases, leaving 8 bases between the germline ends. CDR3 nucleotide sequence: TGTGCCAGCAGCTTAGGGCAGTTCAATGAGCAGTTCTTC. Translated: CASSLGQFNEQFF.

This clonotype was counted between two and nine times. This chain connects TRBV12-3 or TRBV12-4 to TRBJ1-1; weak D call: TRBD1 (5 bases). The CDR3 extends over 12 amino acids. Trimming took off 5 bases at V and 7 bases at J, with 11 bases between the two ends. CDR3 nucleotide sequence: TGTGCCAGCAGTGATGGGGCGGTTGAAGCTTTCTTT. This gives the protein CASSDGAVEAFF.

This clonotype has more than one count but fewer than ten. DNA for the CDR3: TGCGCCAGCAGCCAAGGACTTGGGGCTTTGGCTGAAGCTTTCTTT. Protein product: CASSQGLGALAEAFF. The rearrangement joins TRBV4-1 to TRBJ1-1; D perhaps matches TRBD1 (5 bases). This CDR3 has 15 amino acids. Germline CDR1 and CDR2: MGHRA and YSYEKL. The V gene lost 1 base and the J gene lost 6 bases, with 15 bases spanning the gap.

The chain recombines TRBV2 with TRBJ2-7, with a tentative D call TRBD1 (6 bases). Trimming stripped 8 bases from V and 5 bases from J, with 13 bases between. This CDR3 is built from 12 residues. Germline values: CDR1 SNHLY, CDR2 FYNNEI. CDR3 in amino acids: CASQDSGNEQYF. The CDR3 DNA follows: TGTGCCAGCCAGGACAGTGGCAACGAGCAGTACTTC.

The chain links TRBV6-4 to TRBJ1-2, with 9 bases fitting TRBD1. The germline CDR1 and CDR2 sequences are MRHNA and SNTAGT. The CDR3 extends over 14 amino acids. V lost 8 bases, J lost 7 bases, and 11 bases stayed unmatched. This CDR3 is CASGSGQGLGGYTF. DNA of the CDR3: TGTGCCAGCGGATCCGGACAGGGGCTTGGTGGCTACACCTTC.

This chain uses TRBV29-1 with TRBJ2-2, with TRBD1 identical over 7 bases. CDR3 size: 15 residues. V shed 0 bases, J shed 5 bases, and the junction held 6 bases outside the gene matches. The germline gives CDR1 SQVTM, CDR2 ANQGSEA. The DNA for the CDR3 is TGCAGCGTTGAAGAGGGTTACAGGGGAACCGGGGAGCTGTTTTTT. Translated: CSVEEGYRGTGELFF.

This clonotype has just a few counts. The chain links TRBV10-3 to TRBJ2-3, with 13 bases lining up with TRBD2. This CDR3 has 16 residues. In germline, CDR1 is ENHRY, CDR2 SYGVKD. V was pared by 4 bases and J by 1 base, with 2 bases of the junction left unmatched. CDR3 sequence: CAISGGLAGGTDTQYF. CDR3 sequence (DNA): TGTGCCATCAGTGGAGGACTAGCGGGGGGCACAGATACGCAGTATTTT.

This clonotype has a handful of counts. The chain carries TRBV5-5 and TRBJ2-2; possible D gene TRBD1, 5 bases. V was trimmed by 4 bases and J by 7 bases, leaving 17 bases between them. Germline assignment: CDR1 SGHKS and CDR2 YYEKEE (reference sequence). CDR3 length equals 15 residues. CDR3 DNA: TGTGCCAGCAGCCAGAAGTGGGGCTATCTCGGGGAGCTGTTTTTT. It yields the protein CASSQKWGYLGELFF.

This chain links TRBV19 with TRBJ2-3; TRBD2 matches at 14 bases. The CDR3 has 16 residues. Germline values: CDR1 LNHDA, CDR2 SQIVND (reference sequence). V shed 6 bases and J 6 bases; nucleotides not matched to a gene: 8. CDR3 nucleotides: TGTGCCAGTAGCCAGAAGACTAGCGGGGGGGGCGATACGCAGTATTTT. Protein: CASSQKTSGGGDTQYF.

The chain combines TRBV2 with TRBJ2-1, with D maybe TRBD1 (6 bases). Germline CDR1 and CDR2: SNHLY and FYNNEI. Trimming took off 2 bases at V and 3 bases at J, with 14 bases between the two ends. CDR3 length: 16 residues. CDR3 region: CASSESAGGLYNEQFF. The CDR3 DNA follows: TGTGCCAGCAGTGAAAGCGCTGGGGGCCTCTACAATGAGCAGTTCTTC.

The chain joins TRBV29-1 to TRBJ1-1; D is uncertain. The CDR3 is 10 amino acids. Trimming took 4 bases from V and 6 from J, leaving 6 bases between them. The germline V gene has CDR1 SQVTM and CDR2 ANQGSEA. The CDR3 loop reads CSVVTPEAFF. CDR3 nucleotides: TGCAGCGTTGTTACGCCTGAAGCTTTCTTT.

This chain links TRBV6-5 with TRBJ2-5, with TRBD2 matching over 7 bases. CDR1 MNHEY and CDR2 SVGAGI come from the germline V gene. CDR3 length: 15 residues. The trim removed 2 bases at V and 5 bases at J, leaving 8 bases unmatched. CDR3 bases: TGTGCCAGCAGTTACCGCTCCGGGGGGAGGGAGACCCAGTACTTC. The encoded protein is CASSYRSGGRETQYF.

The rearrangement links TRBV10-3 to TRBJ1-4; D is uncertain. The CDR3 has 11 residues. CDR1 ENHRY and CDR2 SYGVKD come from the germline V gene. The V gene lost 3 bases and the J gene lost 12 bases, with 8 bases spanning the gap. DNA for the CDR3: TGTGCCATCAGTGACGACTGGGAACTGTTTTTT. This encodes CAISDDWELFF.

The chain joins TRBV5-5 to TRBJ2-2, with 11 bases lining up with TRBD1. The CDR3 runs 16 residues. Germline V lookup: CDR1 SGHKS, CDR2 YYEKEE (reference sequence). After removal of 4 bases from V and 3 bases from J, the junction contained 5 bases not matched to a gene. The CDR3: CASSAGQGGYTGELFF. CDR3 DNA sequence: TGTGCCAGCAGCGCGGGACAGGGGGGATACACCGGGGAGCTGTTTTTT. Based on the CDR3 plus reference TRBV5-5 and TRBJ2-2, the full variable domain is DAGVTQSPTHLIKTRGQQVTLRCSPISGHKSVSWYQQVLGQGPQFIFQYYEKEERGRGNFPDRFSARQFPNYSSELNVNALLLGDSALYLCASSAGQGGYTGELFFGEGSRLTVL.